The entry that follows covers one T cell receptor beta chain sequence. This entry belongs to a study of cytomegalovirus exposure and HLA in healthy donors. Participants comprised healthy donors of bone marrow. The PCR made use of 60 Vbeta and 13 Jbeta primers. Profiling relied on immunoSEQ multiplex PCR, and the TCRdb table lists in-frame clones only, not all of them. Of about 83,000 clones in the sample, 65% to 75% were seen once. V dropped 4 bases and J dropped 7; count of bases not matched to a gene: 13. The germline V gene encodes CDR1 SGDLS and CDR2 YYNGEE. CDR3 length equals 15 residues. The TCR comes from a man aged 55-75 years in good health and CMV-seronegative. Specimen: PBMCs. The chain links TRBV9 to TRBJ2-7; 8 bases are shared with TRBD1. CDR3 protein: CASSPSDRAHSEQYF. The CDR3 DNA follows: TGTGCCAGCAGCCCTTCGGACAGGGCGCATTCGGAGCAGTACTTC.